This TCR beta chain comes out of a study of T cells in localized non-small cell lung cancer. Study observations and caveats: Greater blood T cell density accompanied longer overall survival. The appearance of a median 57 of the top 100 tumor clones was seen in adjacent lung. Multi-region tumor sequencing was not done, so intratumor heterogeneity could not be excluded. Measurement of T cell clonality placed uninvolved adjacent lung highest, above the level in tumor.

The V gene end was trimmed by 5 bases and the J gene end by 1 base; junction bases not matched to a gene: 3. This CDR3 has 16 residues. The V gene's germline CDR1 is MDHEN and CDR2 SYDVKM. Clones were sequenced by immunoSEQ multiplex PCR, and TCRdb holds only the in-frame ones, with some missing. The sample carries 100,000 to 150,000 clones, around 90% recorded once. On this clone itself: Its antigen remains unknown.

The sample consisted of peripheral blood, taken before any cancer treatment. This receptor was identified in a female donor older than 55 with stage I lung adenocarcinoma. V gene TRBV28 combines with J gene TRBJ2-2, with 11 nucleotides matching TRBD2. CDR3 nucleotide sequence: TGTGCCAGCAGTCGAGGACTAGCGGGGAACACCGGGGAGCTGTTTTTT. Translating it yields CASSRGLAGNTGELFF.